One and the same sample provided the 7 T cell receptor beta chains below, sequenced in a study of blood T cell repertoires in COVID-19. Here immunoSEQ multiplex PCR was the method, and the copy in TCRdb shows in-frame clones only, minus some. This sample has a few hundred thousand clones, with roughly 91% found just once. Sequenced sample: PBMCs or T cells enriched from blood (not recorded which). Source of these receptors: a woman between 18 and 30 years old who had recovered from COVID-19.

This sequence joins TRBV19 and TRBJ2-3; TRBD2 matches at 11 bases. The V and J ends lost 6 bases and 6 bases, in that order; junction bases with no gene match: 11. This CDR3 spans 16 amino acids. Germline-derived CDR1 and CDR2 are LNHDA and SQIVND (reference sequence). CDR3 residues: CASSLGTSGGIDTQYF. The CDR3 DNA reads as TGTGCCAGTAGCCTAGGAACTAGCGGGGGAATCGATACGCAGTATTTT.

The chain uses TRBV5-5 and TRBJ1-1; D may be TRBD1 (5 bases). The CDR3 loop spans 13 amino acids. V was trimmed by 1 base and J by 5 bases, leaving 9 bases between them. Germline CDR1 is SGHKS and CDR2 is YYEKEE (reference sequence). The DNA of the CDR3 is TGTGCCAGCAGCTTGCAGGGAGGTACTGAAGCTTTCTTT. This gives the protein CASSLQGGTEAFF.

The chain recombines TRBV28 with TRBJ2-7; possibly TRBD1 for D (5 bases). The CDR3 is made up of 15 amino acids. Trimming removed 5 bases from V and 2 bases from J, with 16 bases in between. CDR1 is MDHEN, CDR2 SYDVKM, per germline. In DNA form, the CDR3 reads TGTGCCAGCAGTCCCCCCCGGGCAGGGACCTACGAGCAGTACTTC. Its protein product is CASSPPRAGTYEQYF.

This clone was observed once. V is TRBV11-2 and J is TRBJ2-1, with a weak D call TRBD1 (6 bases). There are 15 residues in the CDR3. Per germline, CDR1 SGHAT and CDR2 FQNNGV. The ends were cut back, 5 bases at V and 0 bases at J, with 11 bases in the middle. The DNA for the CDR3 is TGTGCCAGCAGCAATCAACAGGGCTCCTACAATGAGCAGTTCTTC. As protein: CASSNQQGSYNEQFF.

The V call is TRBV6-5, the J call TRBJ2-7; maybe TRBD2 (6 bases). Trimming cost V 0 bases and J 4 bases, with 13 bases left between them. Germline V gene sequence: CDR1 MNHEY, CDR2 SVGAGI. CDR3 size: 15 residues. DNA of the CDR3: TGTGCCAGCAGTTACTCAGGTTGGGACTCTTACGAGCAGTACTTC. Amino acids: CASSYSGWDSYEQYF.

This chain connects TRBV19 to TRBJ2-3, with D hard to call. Per germline, CDR1 LNHDA and CDR2 SQIVND (reference sequence). The V gene lost 2 bases and the J gene lost 2 bases, with 2 bases spanning the gap. CDR3 length equals 12 residues. The CDR3, as DNA: TGTGCCAGTAGTATATACACAGATACGCAGTATTTT. It specifies CASSIYTDTQYF.

The V call is TRBV3-1 (or the pseudogene TRBV3-2), the J call TRBJ1-4, with D unclear. V was trimmed by 4 bases and J by 8 bases, leaving 14 bases between them. The CDR3 loop spans 14 amino acids. The germline V gene encodes CDR1 LGHDT and CDR2 YNNKEL (reference sequence). The CDR3 DNA is TGTGCCAGCAGCCCCCGCGGGGTAGACGAAAAACTGTTTTTT. Protein product: CASSPRGVDEKLFF.